The T cell receptor (beta chain) under discussion was sequenced for a study of blood T cells in healthy people across ages. Study results and caveats: In these data, TCR beta diversity tracked strongly with naive T cell percentage. The recorded TCR beta diversity per million T cells decreased in a roughly linear manner with age.

The CDR3 length is 15 residues. CDR1 and CDR2 (germline): SGHTA, FQGNSA. V was cut by 6 bases and J by 4 bases, with 19 bases left in between. The authors ran a second PCR of about 6 to 11 cycles using a sample-barcoded 5' primer and a J-beta primer mix. TCRdb fed the 5' RACE reads into MiXCR, producing one record per CDR3 protein. Here the sample spans fewer than 1 million distinct CDR3 sequences, around 45% being singletons. A note on this clonotype: Its matching antigen is unknown.

The clonotype was recovered from a man in his 60s in good health. The chain joins TRBV7-2 to TRBJ2-7; D possibly corresponds to TRBD1 (7 bases). The specimen was blood. The CDR3 here is CASRGGTEGNYEQYF. CDR3 nucleotide sequence: TGTGCCAGCAGGGGCGGGACAGAGGGCAATTACGAGCAGTACTTC.